This passage covers 19 T cell receptor beta chains from one sample sequenced in a study of blood T cell repertoires in COVID-19. The method was immunoSEQ multiplex PCR; TCRdb's version includes in-frame clones alone and lacks a portion of them. Of 210,000 or so clones listed, about 86% are singletons. Sequenced material: PBMCs or T cells enriched from blood (not recorded which). All receptors derive from a woman between 50 and 59 years old with acute COVID-19.

This clone appeared a single time. The chain couples TRBV19 to TRBJ2-1, with 11 nucleotides matching TRBD2. After removal of 7 bases from V and 2 bases from J, the junction contained 4 bases not matched to a gene. The CDR3 is 15 amino acids. The germline CDR1 and CDR2 sequences are LNHDA and SQIVND (reference sequence). CDR3 sequence: CASTLTSGTYNEQFF. For the CDR3, the DNA is TGTGCCAGTACCCTGACTAGCGGGACCTACAATGAGCAGTTCTTC.

The CDR3 DNA is TGTGCCAGCAGAGGGGGGGGCCCCGATACGCAGTATTTT. The encoded protein is CASRGGGPDTQYF. This chain connects TRBV21-1 to TRBJ2-3; TRBD2 is the table's D call and was not checked against the DNA. TRBV21-1 is marked as a pseudogene. The CDR3 is 13 amino acids.

The chain recombines TRBV13 with TRBJ1-3; possible D gene TRBD1, 5 bases. The length of the CDR3 is 14 residues. The germline CDR1 and CDR2 sequences are PRHDT and FYEKMQ (reference sequence). V was trimmed by 5 bases and J by 0 bases, leaving 8 bases between them. The CDR3 region is CASSHDSSGNTIYF. DNA for the CDR3: TGTGCCAGCAGCCACGACAGCTCTGGAAACACCATATATTTT. Full variable domain (rest looked up from reference TRBV13 and TRBJ1-3): AAGVIQSPRHLIKEKRETATLKCYPIPRHDTVYWYQQGPGQDPQFLISFYEKMQSDKGSIPDRFSAQQFSDYHSELNMSSLELGDSALYFCASSHDSSGNTIYFGEGSWLTVV.

This chain links TRBV29-1 with TRBJ2-3; D call uncertain. Trimming removed 5 bases from V and 3 bases from J, with 9 bases in between. Germline assignment: CDR1 SQVTM and CDR2 ANQGSEA. CDR3 length equals 12 residues. The CDR3 nucleotides read TGCAGCGTTTCCCCAGGAACAGATACGCAGTATTTT. This codes for CSVSPGTDTQYF.

This chain connects TRBV7-9 to TRBJ1-1; 7 positions agree with TRBD1. Germline assignment: CDR1 SEHNR and CDR2 FQNEAQ (reference sequence). This CDR3 contains 11 residues. The V and J ends lost 6 bases and 11 bases, in that order; junction bases with no gene match: 6. CDR3 in DNA: TGTGCCAGCAGGTCCACAGGGGACGCTTTCTTT. It codes for CASRSTGDAFF.

V gene TRBV29-1 combines with J gene TRBJ2-1; D is possibly TRBD1 (5 bases). V was clipped by 6 bases and J by 4 bases, with 16 bases between them. Germline values: CDR1 SQVTM, CDR2 ANQGSEA. CDR3 length: 14 amino acids. The CDR3 protein is CSVSTSGQYNEQFF. CDR3 coding DNA: TGCAGCGTGAGTACATCTGGACAATACAATGAGCAGTTCTTC.

The J gene is TRBJ2-3, the V gene TRBV25-1; tentative D call: TRBD2 (6 bases). This CDR3 is built from 16 residues. Germline values: CDR1 MGHDK, CDR2 SYGVNS. Trimming took off 3 bases at V and 4 bases at J, with 17 bases between the two ends. CDR3 nucleotide sequence: TGTGCCAGCAGTGATAAGTTAGCCGGAGGGTCAGATACGCAGTATTTT. Amino acid sequence: CASSDKLAGGSDTQYF.

The chain joins TRBV2 to TRBJ2-7; maybe TRBD1 (5 bases). This CDR3 has 14 amino acids. Germline CDR1 and CDR2: SNHLY and FYNNEI. V lost 6 bases to trimming and J lost 6 bases, with 18 bases between them. DNA of the CDR3: TGTGCCAGCAGAGAACAACAGGTTTTGGGCGAGCAGTACTTC. Amino acid sequence: CASREQQVLGEQYF.

The chain recombines TRBV7-2 with TRBJ2-1; 10 bases match TRBD2. V lost 2 bases to trimming and J lost 0 bases; unmatched junction nucleotides: 4. This CDR3 has 17 amino acids. Per the germline V gene, CDR1 is SGHTA and CDR2 is FQGNSA. The CDR3 DNA is TGTGCCAGCAGCTTAAGCGCTAGCGGGAGCTCCTACAATGAGCAGTTCTTC. It is translated as CASSLSASGSSYNEQFF.

V gene TRBV7-9 combines with J gene TRBJ2-2, with 7 bases identical to TRBD1. Germline loops: CDR1 SEHNR, CDR2 FQNEAQ (reference sequence). The CDR3 length is 15 residues. J was trimmed by 2 bases and V by 6 bases; bases with no gene match: 6. This chain's CDR3 is CASSGTAFNTGELFF. The DNA for the CDR3 is TGTGCCAGCAGTGGGACAGCCTTCAACACCGGGGAGCTGTTTTTT.

This clone was seen a handful of times. The V and J genes are TRBV18 and TRBJ1-4; no clear D gene. The length of the CDR3 is 15 residues. V lost 3 bases and J 4 bases, leaving 12 bases between the germline ends. CDR1 and CDR2 from the germline V gene are KGHSH and LQKENI. The chain's CDR3 is CASSPLPRGNEKLFF. The DNA of the CDR3 is TGTGCCAGCTCACCCCTGCCCCGGGGTAATGAAAAACTGTTTTTT.

V usage is TRBV10-3 and J usage is TRBJ1-2; no definite D call. Germline V lookup: CDR1 ENHRY, CDR2 SYGVKD. Trimming removed 1 base from V and 3 bases from J, with 6 bases in between. CDR3 length: 13 amino acids. The CDR3, as DNA: TGTGCCATCAGTGAGTTGGAGTACTATGGCTACACCTTC. This gives the protein CAISELEYYGYTF.

This clone was found once. The gene calls are TRBV28 and TRBJ1-2, with 10 bases that match TRBD1. Germline V gives CDR1 MDHEN, CDR2 SYDVKM. This CDR3 has 15 residues. The V segment lost 7 bases and the J segment 3 bases; nucleotides outside the gene matches: 8. Here the CDR3 reads CASTTGTGADYGYTF. Here the CDR3 DNA reads TGTGCCAGCACCACCGGGACAGGGGCAGACTATGGCTACACCTTC.

The chain recombines TRBV11-3 with TRBJ1-1; perhaps TRBD1 as D (5 bases). V lost 3 bases, J lost 1 base, and 9 bases lay in between. The CDR3 runs 14 residues. CDR1 and CDR2 from the germline V gene are SGHNT and YENEEA. Written as DNA, the CDR3 is TGTGCCAGCAGCTTCCAGGGCGGGAACACTGAAGCTTTCTTT. Encoded protein: CASSFQGGNTEAFF. Full variable domain (remainder filled in from reference TRBV11-3 and TRBJ1-1): EAGVVQSPRYKIIEKKQPVAFWCNPISGHNTLYWYLQNLGQGPELLIRYENEEAVDDSQLPKDRFSAERLKGVDSTLKIQPAELGDSAVYLCASSFQGGNTEAFFGQGTRLTVV.

This chain connects TRBV6-2 or TRBV6-3 to TRBJ1-2, with 7 bases aligning to TRBD1. The CDR3 length is 14 residues. V lost 5 bases, J lost 4 bases, and 7 bases stayed unmatched. The germline CDR1 and CDR2 sequences are MNHEY and SVGEGT. CDR3 protein: CASSRQGVFYGYTF. As DNA, the CDR3 is TGTGCCAGCAGTCGACAGGGTGTATTCTATGGCTACACCTTC.

The chain carries TRBV29-1 and TRBJ2-5; TRBD2 is a possible D gene (5 bases). This CDR3 is built from 12 residues. Looked up from germline, CDR1 is SQVTM and CDR2 is ANQGSEA. The germline V and J ends were trimmed by 6 bases and 5 bases, with 13 bases remaining between them. The CDR3 DNA is TGCAGCGTCGAGGAGGTGGCGGAGACCCAGTACTTC. Translated: CSVEEVAETQYF.

The rearrangement joins TRBV11-2 to TRBJ1-5, with D possibly being TRBD1 (5 bases). CDR1 and CDR2 (germline): SGHAT, FQNNGV. CDR3 length: 13 amino acids. The V gene lost 1 base and the J gene lost 7 bases, with 8 bases spanning the gap. CDR3 protein: CASSLVQGQPQHF. DNA for the CDR3: TGTGCCAGCAGCTTAGTCCAGGGACAGCCCCAGCATTTT.

The rearrangement links TRBV10-3 to TRBJ1-6, with 10 nucleotides matching TRBD1. Germline CDR1 ENHRY, CDR2 SYGVKD. This CDR3 spans 14 amino acids. J gave up 8 bases and V 2 bases, and 0 bases lay outside the gene matches. This CDR3 reads CAISEGTGDSPLHF. DNA for the CDR3: TGTGCCATCAGTGAGGGGACAGGGGATTCACCCCTCCACTTT.

The CDR3 DNA reads as TGTGCCAGTCCCGGGACAGGTTCTGGGGCCAACGTCCTGACTTTC. Its protein product is CASPGTGSGANVLTF. This sequence joins TRBV2 and TRBJ2-6; 8 bases align to TRBD1. The CDR3 has 15 amino acids. The V segment lost 9 bases and the J segment 1 base; nucleotides outside the gene matches: 5. CDR1 and CDR2 from the germline V gene are SNHLY and FYNNEI.